This is a list of T cell receptor beta chains from one sample in a study of identical twins. Using its own MiXCR run on the 5' RACE reads, TCRdb lists one record per CDR3 protein. In the table there are around 510,000 distinct CDR3 sequences, 13% to 15% of which are singletons. The sample also formed part of further work on yellow fever vaccine responses in identical twins.

Sample: CD4+ T cells sorted from blood. The receptors here all came from a young woman in good health. CDR3s leave out the opening cysteine and the closing phenylalanine or tryptophan.

CDR3 protein,V gene
ASSLSGGPDEQY,TRBV7-2
ASSQGRAVRETQY,TRBV4-1
ASSSGAGPDTQY,TRBV11-3
ASSQKGDTQY,TRBV3-1
ASSELSPTGLGTNEKLF,TRBV2
ASSFWGFNEKLF,TRBV12-3/TRBV12-4
ASSRWGVGGTTEAF,TRBV3-1
ASTGDGMNTEAF,TRBV2
SVEGGKNIQY,TRBV29-1
ASSLVLSSGANVLT,TRBV7-9
ASSLARDTYEQY,TRBV28
ASSFNRGNSPLH,TRBV5-4
ATSEWGQGSHNEQF,TRBV24-1
ASSPTGAGEQY,TRBV12-3/TRBV12-4
ASRFLAGGTYEQY,TRBV6-2/TRBV6-3
ASSRAGRQETQY,TRBV6-2/TRBV6-3
SVGLLAPTQY,TRBV29-1
ASSISPGPGGYT,TRBV25-1
ASSLSRERNNEQF,TRBV7-9
SVATGSEQY,TRBV29-1
ASSPSRGSTGELF,TRBV5-1
ASSPRMGTTKETQY,TRBV18
ASSLEFGQGVISGNTIY,TRBV5-6
ASSYTGGYDTGELF,TRBV11-1
ASSSVAGWTQY,TRBV7-2
ATSRGQGGRRQETQY,TRBV15